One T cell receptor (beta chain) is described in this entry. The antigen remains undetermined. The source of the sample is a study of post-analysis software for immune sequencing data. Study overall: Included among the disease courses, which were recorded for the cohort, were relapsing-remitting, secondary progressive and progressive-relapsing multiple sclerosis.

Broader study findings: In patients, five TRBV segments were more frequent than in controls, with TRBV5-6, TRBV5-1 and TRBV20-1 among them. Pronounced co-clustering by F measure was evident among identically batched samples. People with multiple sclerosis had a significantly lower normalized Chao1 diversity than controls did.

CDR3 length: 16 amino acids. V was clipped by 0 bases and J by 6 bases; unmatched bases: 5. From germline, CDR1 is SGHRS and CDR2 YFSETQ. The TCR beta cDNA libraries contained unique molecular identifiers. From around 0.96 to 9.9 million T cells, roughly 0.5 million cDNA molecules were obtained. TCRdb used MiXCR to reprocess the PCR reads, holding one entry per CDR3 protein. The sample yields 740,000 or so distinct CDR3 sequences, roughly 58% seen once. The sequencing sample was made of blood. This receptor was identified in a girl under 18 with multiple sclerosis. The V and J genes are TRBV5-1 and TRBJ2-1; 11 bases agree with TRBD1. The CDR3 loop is CASSLEGQGVGNEQFF. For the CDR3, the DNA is TGCGCCAGCAGCTTGGAGGGACAGGGGGTGGGCAATGAGCAGTTCTTC.